The 23 T cell receptor beta chains below come from one sample, sequenced in a study of cytomegalovirus exposure and HLA in healthy donors. The PCR was carried out with 60 Vbeta primers and 13 Jbeta primers. The protocol was immunoSEQ multiplex PCR, while the TCRdb copy is restricted to in-frame clones and leaves out a portion. The sample consists of roughly 150,000 clones, 60% to 80% of them appearing once. Sequencing input: PBMCs. These receptors were obtained from a male donor in good health and CMV-seronegative.

This clone has only a few counts. The CDR3 DNA sequence: TGTGCCAGCAGCTTTAGGACAGCGAACACCGGGGAGCTGTTTTTT. It is translated as CASSFRTANTGELFF. The chain is built from TRBV5-5 and TRBJ2-2; D is perhaps TRBD1 (6 bases). The ends were cut back, 2 bases at V and 0 bases at J, with 8 bases in the middle. CDR1 is SGHKS and CDR2 is YYEKEE in the germline V gene (reference sequence). The CDR3 has 15 residues.

The chain couples TRBV7-9 to TRBJ1-1, with 9 positions matching TRBD1. CDR1 SEHNR and CDR2 FQNEAQ come from the germline V gene (reference sequence). The CDR3 totals 15 residues. With V trimmed by 5 bases and J by 2 bases, 6 bases remained unmatched. This chain's CDR3 is CASSAPGQGNTEAFF. In DNA form, the CDR3 reads TGTGCCAGCAGCGCGCCGGGACAGGGTAACACTGAAGCTTTCTTT.

The CDR3 spells CSVEGPVWTGSYNEQFF. The CDR3, as DNA: TGCAGCGTTGAAGGCCCCGTATGGACAGGGTCCTACAATGAGCAGTTCTTC. The chain combines TRBV29-1 with TRBJ2-1; 8 nucleotides match TRBD1. J gave up 1 base and V 1 base, and 9 bases lay outside the gene matches. Per the germline V gene, CDR1 is SQVTM and CDR2 is ANQGSEA. There are 17 residues in the CDR3.

The rearrangement joins TRBV19 to TRBJ2-3; 14 bases are shared with TRBD2. J was trimmed by 4 bases and V by 7 bases; bases with no gene match: 13. The CDR3 contains 18 residues. From germline, CDR1 is LNHDA and CDR2 SQIVND (reference sequence). The CDR3 reads CASTSLPGLAGDADTQYF. As DNA, the CDR3 is TGTGCCAGTACGTCCTTGCCGGGACTAGCGGGGGACGCAGATACGCAGTATTTT.

This chain joins TRBV7-7 and TRBJ2-2; tentatively, D is TRBD2 (5 bases). The CDR3 covers 16 residues. V was cut by 2 bases and J by 4 bases, with 14 bases left in between. From germline, CDR1 is SSHAT and CDR2 FNYEAQ (reference sequence). CDR3 amino acids: CASSLLRGFGTGELFF. The DNA for the CDR3 is TGTGCCAGCAGCTTACTCCGGGGATTTGGCACCGGGGAGCTGTTTTTT.

The chain recombines TRBV15 with TRBJ2-7; TRBD1 matches at 10 bases. Germline CDR1 and CDR2: LNHNV and YYDKDF (reference sequence). The V and J ends lost 4 bases and 7 bases, in that order; junction bases with no gene match: 10. The CDR3 consists of 15 residues. As DNA, the CDR3 is TGTGCCACCAGCACCAACCTTGGACAGGGGGGTGAGCAGTACTTC. This encodes CATSTNLGQGGEQYF.

This clone occurred once. The chain has TRBV6-5 and TRBJ2-3; 10 bases line up with TRBD1. The CDR3 contains 15 residues. V trimming: 5 bases; J trimming: 6 bases; junction bases outside the gene matches: 8. Germline V gene data show CDR1 as MNHEY and CDR2 as SVGAGI. The CDR3 region has the DNA TGTGCCAGCAGTCCAAGGACAGGGGGTTTGGATACGCAGTATTTT. Its translation is CASSPRTGGLDTQYF.

The chain couples TRBV4-1 to TRBJ2-1, with 7 bases identical to TRBD2. After removal of 0 bases from V and 0 bases from J, the junction contained 14 bases not matched to a gene. This CDR3 region has 20 residues. Germline values: CDR1 MGHRA, CDR2 YSYEKL. CDR3: CASSQEGSGERASSYNEQFF. CDR3 sequence (DNA): TGCGCCAGCAGCCAAGAGGGAAGCGGGGAGCGGGCCAGCTCCTACAATGAGCAGTTCTTC.

The CDR3 DNA is TGTGCCAGCAGCGTCAGCGGGGGGACCGGAGCTACGCAGTATTTT. Translating it yields CASSVSGGTGATQYF. The genes are TRBV7-3 and TRBJ2-3, with TRBD2 matching 9 bases. In germline, CDR1 is SGHTA, CDR2 FQGTGA. This CDR3 has 15 residues. V lost 5 bases, J lost 8 bases, and 11 bases stayed unmatched.

This chain connects TRBV4-3 to TRBJ1-4, with TRBD1 identical over 7 bases. Germline values: CDR1 LGHNA, CDR2 YSLEER. After removal of 4 bases from V and 10 bases from J, the junction contained 15 bases not matched to a gene. This CDR3 comprises 16 residues. The CDR3, as DNA: TGCGCCAGCAGCCGGAATTTTGAGACAGGGCCTGGAAAACTGTTTTTT. It specifies CASSRNFETGPGKLFF.

The rearrangement joins TRBV10-3 to TRBJ1-1; D is unclear. Germline CDR1 reads ENHRY; CDR2 reads SYGVKD. V was pared by 7 bases and J by 3 bases, with 12 bases between. This CDR3 region has 13 residues. The CDR3 nucleotides are TGTGCCATCAAGGAGGGAAAAGACACTGAAGCTTTCTTT. Translating it yields CAIKEGKDTEAFF.

The chain recombines TRBV27 with TRBJ1-6; no firm D call. CDR1 and CDR2 (germline): MNHEY, SMNVEV (reference sequence). This CDR3 contains 15 residues. V dropped 0 bases and J dropped 0 bases, with 3 bases sitting between them. The CDR3 DNA reads TGTGCCAGCAGTTTATCCAGCTCCTATAATTCACCCCTCCACTTT. Amino acid sequence: CASSLSSSYNSPLHF.

The V and J genes are TRBV2 and TRBJ1-1, with D hard to call. The CDR3 runs 10 residues. Germline CDR1 reads SNHLY; CDR2 reads FYNNEI. V was pared by 8 bases and J by 2 bases, with 3 bases between. CDR3 sequence reads: CASSNTEAFF. CDR3 bases: TGTGCCAGCTCTAACACTGAAGCTTTCTTT.

The CDR3 DNA follows: TGTGCCAGCAGCTCAGGACAGCAAGAGACCCAGTACTTC. Translating it yields CASSSGQQETQYF. This sequence joins TRBV7-2 and TRBJ2-5; possible D gene TRBD1, 6 bases. The CDR3 has 13 residues. Trimming left V 4 bases short and J 2 bases short, with 8 bases between. The germline V gene has CDR1 SGHTA and CDR2 FQGNSA.

The chain combines TRBV19 with TRBJ1-2; 7 bases line up with TRBD1. The CDR3 runs 16 residues. Per germline, CDR1 LNHDA and CDR2 SQIVND (reference sequence). V gave up 2 bases and J gave up 2 bases; unmatched junction bases: 8. The CDR3 region is CASSITAPTGNYGYTF. In DNA form, the CDR3 reads TGTGCCAGTAGTATAACCGCCCCGACAGGGAACTATGGCTACACCTTC.

This clone has more than one count but fewer than ten. The chain carries TRBV6-6 and TRBJ2-1, with TRBD2 matching over 11 bases. CDR1 is MNHNY and CDR2 is SVGAGI in the germline V gene (reference sequence). V was clipped by 4 bases and J by 5 bases; unmatched bases: 4. This CDR3 has 15 amino acids. CDR3 in amino acids: CASSLASGGNNEQFF. CDR3 bases: TGTGCCAGCAGTTTGGCTAGCGGGGGGAACAATGAGCAGTTCTTC.

Regarding this clone: One end of the junction fails to match germline, which may point to a read error. V gene TRBV7-9 combines with J gene TRBJ2-1, with D possibly TRBD2 on 6 matching bases. CDR3 size: 13 residues. Germline V gene lookup returns CDR1 SEHNR and CDR2 FQNEAQ (reference sequence). The CDR3 is CSSSPVGGGEQFF. CDR3 bases: TGTTCCAGCAGCCCCGTCGGGGGAGGTGAGCAGTTCTTC.

This chain connects TRBV14 to TRBJ2-3; D gene uncertain. Germline loops: CDR1 SGHDN, CDR2 FVKESK. Between the trimmed V and J ends, which lost 1 base and 0 bases, there was a span of 11 bases. This CDR3 has 16 residues. CDR3 residues: CASSQGSSPSTDTQYF. The DNA for the CDR3 is TGTGCCAGCAGCCAAGGTAGTAGCCCTAGCACAGATACGCAGTATTTT.

V is TRBV5-1 and J is TRBJ1-2; 7 bases map to TRBD1. This CDR3 spans 15 amino acids. The V and J ends lost 1 base and 4 bases, in that order; junction bases with no gene match: 7. Germline assignment: CDR1 SGHRS and CDR2 YFSETQ. The CDR3 DNA sequence: TGCGCCAGCAGCTTGTACCAGGGGGGAGGCTATGGCTACACCTTC. This translates into CASSLYQGGGYGYTF.

V gene TRBV27 combines with J gene TRBJ2-7; 12 nucleotides match TRBD2. V trimming: 1 base; J trimming: 6 bases; junction bases outside the gene matches: 7. Germline CDR1 reads MNHEY; CDR2 reads SMNVEV (reference sequence). The CDR3 is 16 amino acids. CDR3 sequence: CASSLWRGTSGREQYF. CDR3 nucleotides: TGTGCCAGCAGTTTATGGCGCGGGACTAGCGGGCGCGAGCAGTACTTC.

This clone has more than one count but fewer than ten. The V call is TRBV12-5, the J call TRBJ1-1; D gene unclear. V lost 7 bases and J 3 bases, leaving 21 bases between the germline ends. CDR1 and CDR2 from the germline V gene are LGHNT and FRNRAP. The CDR3 covers 16 residues. Here the CDR3 DNA reads TGTGCTAGTGCCCTTGGATGGGGAGGGCAGGACACTGAAGCTTTCTTT. It translates to CASALGWGGQDTEAFF.

The chain employs TRBV7-8 and TRBJ1-5; D gene uncertain. The V end was cut by 2 bases, the J end by 2 bases, with 4 bases between. Looked up from germline, CDR1 is SGHVS and CDR2 is FQNEAQ. The CDR3 has 13 amino acids. CDR3 sequence reads: CASSLQGNQPQHF. CDR3 DNA: TGTGCCAGCAGCTTACAGGGCAATCAGCCCCAGCATTTT.

The J gene is TRBJ1-1, the V gene TRBV2; D uncertain. This CDR3 region has 13 residues. Germline values: CDR1 SNHLY, CDR2 FYNNEI. Between the trimmed V and J ends, which lost 6 bases and 4 bases, there was a span of 12 bases. CDR3 residues: CASRLEHLTEAFF. The DNA of the CDR3 is TGTGCCAGCAGGTTGGAGCACCTCACTGAAGCTTTCTTT.